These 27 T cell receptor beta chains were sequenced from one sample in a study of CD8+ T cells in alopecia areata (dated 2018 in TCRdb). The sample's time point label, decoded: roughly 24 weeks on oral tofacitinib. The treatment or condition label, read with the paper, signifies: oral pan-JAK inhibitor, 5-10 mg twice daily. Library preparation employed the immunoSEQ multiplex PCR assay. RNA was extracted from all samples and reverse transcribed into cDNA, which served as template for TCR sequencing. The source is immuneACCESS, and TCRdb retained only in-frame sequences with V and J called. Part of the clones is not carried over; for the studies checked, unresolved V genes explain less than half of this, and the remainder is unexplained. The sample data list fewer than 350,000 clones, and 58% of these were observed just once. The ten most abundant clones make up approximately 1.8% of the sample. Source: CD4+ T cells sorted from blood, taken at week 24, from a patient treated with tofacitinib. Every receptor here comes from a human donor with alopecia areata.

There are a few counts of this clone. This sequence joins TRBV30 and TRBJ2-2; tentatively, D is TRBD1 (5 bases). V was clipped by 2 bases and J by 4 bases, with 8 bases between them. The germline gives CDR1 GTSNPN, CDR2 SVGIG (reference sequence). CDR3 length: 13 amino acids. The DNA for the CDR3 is TGTGCCTGGAGTCGACAGTTCACCGGGGAGCTGTTTTTT. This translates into CAWSRQFTGELFF.

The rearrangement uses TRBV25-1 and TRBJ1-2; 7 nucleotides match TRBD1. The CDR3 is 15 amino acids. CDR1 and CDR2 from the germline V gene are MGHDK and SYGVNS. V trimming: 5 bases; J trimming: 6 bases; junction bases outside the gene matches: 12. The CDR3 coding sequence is TGTGCCAGCAGTCTCCAGGGCACAGGGGTAAATGGCTACACCTTC. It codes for CASSLQGTGVNGYTF.

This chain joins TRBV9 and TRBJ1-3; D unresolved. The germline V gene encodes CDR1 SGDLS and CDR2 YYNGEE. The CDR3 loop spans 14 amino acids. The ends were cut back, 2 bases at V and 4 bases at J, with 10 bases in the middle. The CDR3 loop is CASSVTGRGNTIYF. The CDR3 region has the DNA TGTGCCAGCAGCGTGACCGGGAGAGGAAACACCATATATTTT.

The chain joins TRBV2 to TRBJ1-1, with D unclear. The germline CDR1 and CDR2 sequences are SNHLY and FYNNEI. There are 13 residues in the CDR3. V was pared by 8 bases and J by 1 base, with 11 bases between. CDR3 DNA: TGTGCCAGCTGGAGAAACGCGAACACTGAAGCTTTCTTT. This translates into CASWRNANTEAFF.

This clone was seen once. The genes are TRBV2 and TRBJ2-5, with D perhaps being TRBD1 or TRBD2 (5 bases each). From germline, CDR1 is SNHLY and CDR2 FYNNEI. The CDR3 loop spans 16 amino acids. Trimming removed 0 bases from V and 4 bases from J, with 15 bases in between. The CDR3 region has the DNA TGTGCCAGCAGTGAAGCGAGGGGCTATACGGGAGAGACCCAGTACTTC. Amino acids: CASSEARGYTGETQYF.

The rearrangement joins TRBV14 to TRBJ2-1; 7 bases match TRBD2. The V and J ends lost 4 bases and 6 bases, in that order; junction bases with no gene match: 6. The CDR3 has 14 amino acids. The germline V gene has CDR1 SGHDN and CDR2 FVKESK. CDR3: CASSPVTGGNEQFF. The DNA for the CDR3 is TGTGCCAGCAGCCCCGTGACGGGAGGCAATGAGCAGTTCTTC.

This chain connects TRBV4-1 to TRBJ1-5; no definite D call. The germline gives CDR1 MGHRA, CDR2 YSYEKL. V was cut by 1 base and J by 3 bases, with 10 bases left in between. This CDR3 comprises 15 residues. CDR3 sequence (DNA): TGCGCCAGCAGCCAAGTCCCTAACCCCAATCAGCCCCAGCATTTT. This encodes CASSQVPNPNQPQHF.

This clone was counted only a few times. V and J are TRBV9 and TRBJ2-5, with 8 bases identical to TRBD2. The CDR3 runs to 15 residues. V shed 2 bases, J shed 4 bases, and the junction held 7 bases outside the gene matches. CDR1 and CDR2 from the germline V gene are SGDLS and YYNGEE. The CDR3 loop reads CASSVDGTRGETQYF. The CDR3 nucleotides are TGTGCCAGCAGCGTCGATGGGACTAGGGGAGAGACCCAGTACTTC.

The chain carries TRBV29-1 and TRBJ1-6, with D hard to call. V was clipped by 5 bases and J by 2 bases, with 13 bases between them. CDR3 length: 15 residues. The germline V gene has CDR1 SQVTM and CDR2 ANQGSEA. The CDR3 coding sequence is TGCAGCGTTACCCACTCGGCAGCCTATAATTCACCCCTCCACTTT. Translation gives CSVTHSAAYNSPLHF.

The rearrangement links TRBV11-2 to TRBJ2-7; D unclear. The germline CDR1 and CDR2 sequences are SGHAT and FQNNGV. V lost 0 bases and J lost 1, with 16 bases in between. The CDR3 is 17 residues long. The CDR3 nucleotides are TGTGCCAGCAGCTTAGATGTCAGTTTGGTACAGTCCTACGAGCAGTACTTC. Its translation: CASSLDVSLVQSYEQYF.

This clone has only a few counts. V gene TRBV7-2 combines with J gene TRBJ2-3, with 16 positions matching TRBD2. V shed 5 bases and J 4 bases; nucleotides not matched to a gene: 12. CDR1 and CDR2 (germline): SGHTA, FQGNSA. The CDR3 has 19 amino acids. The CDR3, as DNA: TGTGCCAGCAGCATCCCTCCCGGGACTAGCGGGGGGGTGGCAGATACGCAGTATTTT. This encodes CASSIPPGTSGGVADTQYF.

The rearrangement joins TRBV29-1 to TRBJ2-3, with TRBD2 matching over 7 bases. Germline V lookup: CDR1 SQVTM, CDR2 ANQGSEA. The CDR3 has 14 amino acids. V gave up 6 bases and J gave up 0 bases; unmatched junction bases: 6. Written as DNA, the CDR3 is TGCAGCGTAGCCCTAGCGGCCAGCACAGATACGCAGTATTTT. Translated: CSVALAASTDTQYF.

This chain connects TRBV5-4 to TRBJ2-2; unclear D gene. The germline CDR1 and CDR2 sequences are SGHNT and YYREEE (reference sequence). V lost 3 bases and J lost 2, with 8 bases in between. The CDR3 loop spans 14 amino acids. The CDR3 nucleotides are TGTGCCAGCAGCTCACTGGAAAACACCGGGGAGCTGTTTTTT. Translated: CASSSLENTGELFF.

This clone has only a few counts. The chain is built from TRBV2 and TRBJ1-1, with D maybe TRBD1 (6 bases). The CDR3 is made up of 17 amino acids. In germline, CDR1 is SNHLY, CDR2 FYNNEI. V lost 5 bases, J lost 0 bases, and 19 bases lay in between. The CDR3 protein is CASSNGGAGGMNTEAFF. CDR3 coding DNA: TGTGCCAGCAGTAACGGGGGGGCAGGAGGGATGAACACTGAAGCTTTCTTT.

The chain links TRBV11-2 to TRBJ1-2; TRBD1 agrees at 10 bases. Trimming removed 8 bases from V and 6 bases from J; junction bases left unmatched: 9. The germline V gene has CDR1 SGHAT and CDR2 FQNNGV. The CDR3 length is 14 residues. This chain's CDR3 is CASHWTGGRNGYTF. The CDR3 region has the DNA TGTGCCAGCCATTGGACAGGGGGGCGAAATGGCTACACCTTC.

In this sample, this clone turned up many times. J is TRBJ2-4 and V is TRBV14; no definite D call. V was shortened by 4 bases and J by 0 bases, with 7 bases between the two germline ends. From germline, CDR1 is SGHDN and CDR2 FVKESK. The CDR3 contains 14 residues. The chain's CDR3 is CASSPRRAKNIQYF. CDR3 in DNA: TGTGCCAGCAGCCCCAGGAGAGCCAAAAACATTCAGTACTTC.

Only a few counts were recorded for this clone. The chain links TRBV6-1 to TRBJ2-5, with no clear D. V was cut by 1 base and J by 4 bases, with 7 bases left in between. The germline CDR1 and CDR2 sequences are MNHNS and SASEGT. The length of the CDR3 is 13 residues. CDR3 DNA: TGTGCCAGCAGTGAAGTTATCGGAGAGACCCAGTACTTC. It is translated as CASSEVIGETQYF.

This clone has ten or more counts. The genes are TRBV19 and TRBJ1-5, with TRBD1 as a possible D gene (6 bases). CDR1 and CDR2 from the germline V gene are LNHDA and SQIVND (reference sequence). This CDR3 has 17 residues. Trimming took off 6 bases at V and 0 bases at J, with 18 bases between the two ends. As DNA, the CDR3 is TGTGCCAGTAGCCGATCGGGGGCAGCGAATAGCAATCAGCCCCAGCATTTT. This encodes CASSRSGAANSNQPQHF.

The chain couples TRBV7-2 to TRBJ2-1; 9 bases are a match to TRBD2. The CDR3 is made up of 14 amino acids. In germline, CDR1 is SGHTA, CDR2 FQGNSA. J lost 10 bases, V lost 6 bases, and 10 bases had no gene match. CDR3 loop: CASRGGRVLTEQFF. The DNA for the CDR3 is TGTGCCAGCAGGGGCGGGAGGGTATTAACCGAGCAGTTCTTC.

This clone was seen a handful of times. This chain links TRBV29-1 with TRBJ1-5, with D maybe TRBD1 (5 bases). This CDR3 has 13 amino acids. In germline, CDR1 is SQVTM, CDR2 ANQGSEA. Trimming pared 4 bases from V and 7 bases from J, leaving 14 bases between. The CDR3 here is CSVASGGGQPQHF. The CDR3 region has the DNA TGCAGCGTTGCGTCCGGGGGAGGGCAGCCCCAGCATTTT. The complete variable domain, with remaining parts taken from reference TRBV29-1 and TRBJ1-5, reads SAVISQKPSRDICQRGTSLTIQCQVDSQVTMMFWYRQQPGQSLTLIATANQGSEATYESGFVIDKFPISRPNLTFSTLTVSNMSPEDSSIYLCSVASGGGQPQHFGDGTRLSIL.

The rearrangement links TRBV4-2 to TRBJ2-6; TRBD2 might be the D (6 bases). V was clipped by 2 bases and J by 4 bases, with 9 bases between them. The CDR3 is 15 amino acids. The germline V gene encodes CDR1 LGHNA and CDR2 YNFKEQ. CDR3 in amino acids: CASSQPGGGANVLTF. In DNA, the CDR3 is TGTGCCAGCAGCCAACCTGGAGGGGGGGCCAACGTCCTGACTTTC.

CDR3 coding DNA: TGTGCCTGGGCTTTAGCGTACAACTATGGCTACACCTTC. Protein product: CAWALAYNYGYTF. The chain uses TRBV30 and TRBJ1-2, with unresolved D. CDR3 size: 13 residues. V lost 5 bases to trimming and J lost 2 bases, with 12 bases between them. Germline V CDR1 and CDR2: GTSNPN, SVGIG (reference sequence).

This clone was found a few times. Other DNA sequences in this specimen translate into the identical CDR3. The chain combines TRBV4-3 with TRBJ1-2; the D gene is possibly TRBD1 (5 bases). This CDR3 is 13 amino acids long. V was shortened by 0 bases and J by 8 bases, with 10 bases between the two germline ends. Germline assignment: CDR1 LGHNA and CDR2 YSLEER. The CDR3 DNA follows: TGCGCCAGCAGCCAAGATAGGGGAGGAGGCTACACCTTC. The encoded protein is CASSQDRGGGYTF.

DNA for the CDR3: TGTGCCAGCATACCGGCAGTGGACTCCTACGAGCAGTACTTC. Translating it yields CASIPAVDSYEQYF. The rearrangement links TRBV7-2 to TRBJ2-7; D is unresolved. Trimming pared 7 bases from V and 0 bases from J, leaving 13 bases between. Looked up from germline, CDR1 is SGHTA and CDR2 is FQGNSA. The CDR3 extends over 14 amino acids.

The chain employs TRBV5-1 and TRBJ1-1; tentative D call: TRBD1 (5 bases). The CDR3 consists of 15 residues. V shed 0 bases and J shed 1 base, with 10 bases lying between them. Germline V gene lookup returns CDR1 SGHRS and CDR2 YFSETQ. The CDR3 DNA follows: TGCGCCAGCAGCTTGGACCAGGGCGCGAACACTGAAGCTTTCTTT. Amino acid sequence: CASSLDQGANTEAFF.

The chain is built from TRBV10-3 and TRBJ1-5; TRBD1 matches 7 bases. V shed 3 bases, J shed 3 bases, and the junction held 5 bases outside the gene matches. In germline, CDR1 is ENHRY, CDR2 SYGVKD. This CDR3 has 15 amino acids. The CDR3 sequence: CAISDEGQFNQPQHF. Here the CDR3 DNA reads TGTGCCATCAGTGATGAGGGACAGTTCAATCAGCCCCAGCATTTT.

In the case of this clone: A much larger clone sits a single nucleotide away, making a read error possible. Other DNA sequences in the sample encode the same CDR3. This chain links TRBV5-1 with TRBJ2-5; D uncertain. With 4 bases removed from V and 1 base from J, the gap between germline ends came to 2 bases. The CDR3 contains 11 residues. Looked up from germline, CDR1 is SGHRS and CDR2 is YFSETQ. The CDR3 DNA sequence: TGCGCCAGCAGCATCCAAGAGACCCAGTACTTC. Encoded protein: CASSIQETQYF.